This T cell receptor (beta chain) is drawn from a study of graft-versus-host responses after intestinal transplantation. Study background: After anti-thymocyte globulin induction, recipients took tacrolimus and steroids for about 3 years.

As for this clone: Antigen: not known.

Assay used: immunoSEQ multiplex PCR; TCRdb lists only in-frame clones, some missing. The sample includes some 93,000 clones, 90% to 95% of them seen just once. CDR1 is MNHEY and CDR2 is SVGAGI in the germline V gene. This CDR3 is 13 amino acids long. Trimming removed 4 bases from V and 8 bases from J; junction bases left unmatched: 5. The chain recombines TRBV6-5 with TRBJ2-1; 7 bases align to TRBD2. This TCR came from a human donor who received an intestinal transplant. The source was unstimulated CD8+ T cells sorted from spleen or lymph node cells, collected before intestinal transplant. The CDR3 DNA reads TGTGCCAGCAGTTCGCGGGGAGGGCATGAGCAGTTCTTC. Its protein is CASSSRGGHEQFF.